Here is one T cell receptor beta chain with its context. The authors extracted RNA and reverse transcribed it into cDNA as the sequencing template. TCRdb keeps only in-frame clones here, not all; method: immunoSEQ multiplex PCR. Among more than 200,000 clones, 66% were seen once, and the ten largest hold around 1.3%. Indicated treatment: oral pan-JAK inhibitor, 5-10 mg twice daily. This entry belongs to a study of CD8+ T cells in alopecia areata. The CDR3 length is 17 residues. CDR1 and CDR2 from the germline V gene are SGHDN and FVKESK. The junction had 12 bases not matched to a gene; V was cut back by 4 bases and J by 2 bases.

The TCR was taken from a human donor with alopecia areata. This chain connects TRBV14 to TRBJ2-3, with TRBD2 matching 7 bases. The source material was CD4+ T cells sorted from blood, sampled around week 46, from a patient treated with tofacitinib. CDR3 nucleotides: TGTGCCAGCAGCCCTCACGGGACTACCAGGGTCACAGATACGCAGTATTTT. It specifies CASSPHGTTRVTDTQYF.